The clone carrying this T cell receptor beta chain is a singleton in its sample. The target antigen is unknown. The V and J ends lost 2 bases and 0 bases respectively, with 10 bases between them. Germline V gene lookup returns CDR1 SGHRS and CDR2 YFSETQ. The CDR3 sequence is 15 residues long. Produced via immunoSEQ multiplex PCR; TCRdb's table is partial and in-frame only. Of some 170,000 clones listed, approximately 90% were seen once; the top ten hold 2.6%. The data are from a study of T cell responses to AZD1222 COVID-19 vaccine. Overall study findings and caveats: Mostly white British, mostly female donors; authors suggested clonal diversity may be underestimated. After two AZD1222 doses, spike-specific TCR breadth and depth rose versus day 0.

The chain is built from TRBV5-1 and TRBJ2-3; D remains unclear. This sample comprised peripheral blood, obtained on day 0 of AZD1222 vaccination. This clonotype was obtained from an adult in good health. The CDR3 is CASSFGSGSTDTQYF. The CDR3 DNA follows: TGCGCCAGCAGCTTTGGATCCGGTAGCACAGATACGCAGTATTTT.